The clone carrying this T cell receptor (beta chain) was observed once. The CDR3 totals 16 residues. The junction had 7 bases not matched to a gene; V was cut back by 0 bases and J by 5 bases. The germline V gene has CDR1 LGHNA and CDR2 YSLEER. The data derive from a study of T cell changes during pregnancy in multiple sclerosis. Only in-frame clones appear in the TCRdb table, and some are missing; sequencing was by immunoSEQ multiplex PCR. The repertoire holds some 74,000 clones, with 85% to 95% as singletons. This TCR came from a female donor with multiple sclerosis, enrolled in a pregnancy study. The chain joins TRBV4-3 to TRBJ1-1; 9 bases are a match to TRBD1. Material: peripheral blood, obtained before pregnancy. The CDR3 region is CASSQDHGTGLTEAFF. Here the CDR3 DNA reads TGCGCCAGCAGCCAAGATCACGGGACAGGGCTGACTGAAGCTTTCTTT.